Detailed here is one T cell receptor (beta chain). The data were taken from a study of blood T cells in healthy people across ages. Primed by a sample-barcoded 5' primer and a J-beta primer mix, a second PCR proceeded for 7 to 11 cycles. Via MiXCR, TCRdb re-called the 5' RACE reads, giving one row per CDR3 protein. The sample has about 1.6 million distinct CDR3 sequences; roughly a third are singletons. V shed 4 bases and J shed 10 bases, with 23 bases lying between them. Germline CDR1 SGDLS, CDR2 YYNGEE. The CDR3 is made up of 15 amino acids. Every donor gave approximately 10 milliliters of peripheral blood.

This clonotype was sampled from a woman in her twenties or thirties in good health. The rearrangement links TRBV9 to TRBJ1-1, with D perhaps matching TRBD1 (6 bases). What was sequenced was blood. CDR3 nucleotide sequence: TGTGCCAGCAGCCCCGGAGGCTTTTCTAAAGGGGGAGCTTTCTTT. The encoded protein is CASSPGGFSKGGAFF.